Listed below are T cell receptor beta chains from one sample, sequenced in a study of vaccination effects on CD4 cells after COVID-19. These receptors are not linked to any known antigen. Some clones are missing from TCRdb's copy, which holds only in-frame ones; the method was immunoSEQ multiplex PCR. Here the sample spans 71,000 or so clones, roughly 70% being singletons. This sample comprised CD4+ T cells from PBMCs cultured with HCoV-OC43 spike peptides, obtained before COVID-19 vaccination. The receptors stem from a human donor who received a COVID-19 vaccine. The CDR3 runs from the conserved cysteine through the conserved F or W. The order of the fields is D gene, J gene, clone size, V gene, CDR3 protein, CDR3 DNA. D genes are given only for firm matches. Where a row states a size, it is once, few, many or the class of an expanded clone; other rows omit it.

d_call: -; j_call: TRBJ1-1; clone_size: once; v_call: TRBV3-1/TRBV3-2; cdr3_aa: CASSHGAGGVYTEAFF; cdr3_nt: TGTGCCAGCAGCCATGGAGCAGGAGGGGTCTACACTGAAGCTTTCTTT
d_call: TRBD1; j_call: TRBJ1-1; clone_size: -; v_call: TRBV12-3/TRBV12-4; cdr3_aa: CASSPLTGRSAFF; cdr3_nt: TGTGCCAGCAGTCCTCTGACAGGGAGATCAGCTTTCTTT
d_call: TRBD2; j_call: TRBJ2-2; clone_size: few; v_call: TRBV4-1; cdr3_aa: CASSQRLAGGTTPGELFF; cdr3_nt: TGCGCCAGCAGCCAGAGACTAGCGGGGGGTACAACACCCGGGGAGCTGTTTTTT
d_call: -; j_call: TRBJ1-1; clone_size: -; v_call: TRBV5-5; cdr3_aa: CASSLSPFGYTEAFF; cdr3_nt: TGTGCCAGCAGCTTGAGCCCTTTTGGGTACACTGAAGCTTTCTTT
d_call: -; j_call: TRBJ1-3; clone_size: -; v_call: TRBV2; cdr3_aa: CASRPGQAGNTIYF; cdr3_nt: TGTGCCAGCAGGCCAGGGCAAGCTGGAAACACCATATATTTT
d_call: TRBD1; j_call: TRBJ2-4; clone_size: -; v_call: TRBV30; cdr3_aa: CAWSVKGARAKNIQYF; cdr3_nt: TGTGCCTGGAGTGTAAAGGGGGCGCGGGCCAAAAACATTCAGTACTTC
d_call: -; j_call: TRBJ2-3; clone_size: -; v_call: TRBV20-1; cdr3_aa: CSARVADTQYF; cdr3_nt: TGCAGTGCTAGAGTGGCTGATACGCAGTATTTT
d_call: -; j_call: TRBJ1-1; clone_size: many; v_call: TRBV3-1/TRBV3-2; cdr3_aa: CASSQDRRNTEAFF; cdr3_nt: TGTGCCAGCAGCCAAGACAGGAGGAACACTGAAGCTTTCTTT
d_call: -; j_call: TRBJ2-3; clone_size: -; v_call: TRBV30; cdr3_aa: CAWSVRVFADTQYF; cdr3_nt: TGTGCCTGGAGTGTACGAGTTTTCGCAGATACGCAGTATTTT
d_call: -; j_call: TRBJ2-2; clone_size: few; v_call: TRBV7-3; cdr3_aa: CASSLDHGWAQNTGELFF; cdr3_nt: TGTGCCAGCAGCTTAGATCACGGCTGGGCACAGAACACCGGGGAGCTGTTTTTT
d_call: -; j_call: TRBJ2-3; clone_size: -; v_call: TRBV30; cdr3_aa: CAWSVIGQKQYF; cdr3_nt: TGTGCCTGGAGTGTGATAGGACAGAAACAGTATTTT
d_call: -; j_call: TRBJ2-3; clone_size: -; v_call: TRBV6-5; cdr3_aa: CASTSSGAATDTQYF; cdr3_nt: TGTGCCAGCACCTCCTCAGGGGCCGCCACAGATACGCAGTATTTT
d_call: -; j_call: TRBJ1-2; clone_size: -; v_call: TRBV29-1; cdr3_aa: CSVEDGGVGSYTF; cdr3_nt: TGCAGCGTTGAAGATGGGGGGGTTGGGAGCTACACCTTC
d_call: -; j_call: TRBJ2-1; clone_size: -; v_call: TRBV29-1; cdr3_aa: CSVLSQGNYNEQFF; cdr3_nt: TGCAGCGTTTTGTCGCAGGGGAACTACAATGAGCAGTTCTTC
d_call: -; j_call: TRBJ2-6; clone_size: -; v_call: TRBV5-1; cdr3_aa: CASSLLGLGAGANVLTF; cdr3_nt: TGCGCCAGCAGCTTGCTAGGGTTGGGTGCTGGGGCCAACGTCCTGACTTTC
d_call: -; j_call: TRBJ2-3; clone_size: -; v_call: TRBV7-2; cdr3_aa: CASSFGGLGDTQYF; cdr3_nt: TGTGCCAGCAGCTTTGGCGGGCTGGGAGATACGCAGTATTTT
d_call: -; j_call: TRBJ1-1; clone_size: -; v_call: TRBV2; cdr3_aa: CASSPRRGNTEAFF; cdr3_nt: TGTGCCAGCAGCCCTCGGAGGGGGAACACTGAAGCTTTCTTT
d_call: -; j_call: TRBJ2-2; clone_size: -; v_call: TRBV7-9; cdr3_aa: CASSFRSPETGELFF; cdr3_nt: TGTGCCAGCAGCTTTAGGTCACCTGAGACCGGGGAGCTGTTTTTT
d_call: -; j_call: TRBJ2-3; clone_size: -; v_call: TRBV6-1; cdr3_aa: CASSEGPGTDTQYF; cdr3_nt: TGTGCCAGCAGTGAAGGTCCAGGCACAGATACGCAGTATTTT
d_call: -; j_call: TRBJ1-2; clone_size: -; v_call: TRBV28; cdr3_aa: CASSLRPSGYGYTF; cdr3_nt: TGTGCCAGCAGTTTAAGGCCCTCTGGCTATGGCTACACCTTC
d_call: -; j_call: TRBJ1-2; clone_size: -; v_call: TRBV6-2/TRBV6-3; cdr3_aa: CASSYRLYGYTF; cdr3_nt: TGTGCCAGCAGTTACCGGCTCTATGGCTACACCTTC
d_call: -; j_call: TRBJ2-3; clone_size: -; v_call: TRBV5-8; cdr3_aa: CASPSAPDRPTDTQYF; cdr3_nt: TGTGCCAGTCCAAGCGCTCCGGACAGACCCACAGATACGCAGTATTTT
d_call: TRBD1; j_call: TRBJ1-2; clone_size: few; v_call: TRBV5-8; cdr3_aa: CASSRDRRSNGYTF; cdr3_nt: TGTGCCAGCAGCCGGGACAGAAGATCCAATGGCTACACCTTC
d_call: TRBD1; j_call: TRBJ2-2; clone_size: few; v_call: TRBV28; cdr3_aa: CASSFAGTGSRELFF; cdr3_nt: TGTGCCAGCAGTTTTGCCGGGACAGGGTCCAGGGAGCTGTTTTTT
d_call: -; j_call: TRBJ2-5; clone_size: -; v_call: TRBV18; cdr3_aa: CASSPQGAYQETQYF; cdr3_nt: TGTGCCAGCTCACCACAGGGCGCGTACCAAGAGACCCAGTACTTC
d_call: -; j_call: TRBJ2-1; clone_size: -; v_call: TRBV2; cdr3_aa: CASSERHEQFF; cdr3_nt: TGTGCCAGCAGTGAACGGCATGAGCAGTTCTTC
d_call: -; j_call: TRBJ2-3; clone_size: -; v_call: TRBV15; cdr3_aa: CATSRVLGSDTQYF; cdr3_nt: TGTGCCACCAGCAGAGTTTTGGGATCAGATACGCAGTATTTT
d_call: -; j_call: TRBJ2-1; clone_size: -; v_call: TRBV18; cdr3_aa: CASSPDRSSYNEQFF; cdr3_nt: TGTGCCAGCTCACCCGACAGAAGCTCCTACAATGAGCAGTTCTTC
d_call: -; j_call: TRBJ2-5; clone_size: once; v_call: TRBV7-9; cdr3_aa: CASSLGTGFEETQYF; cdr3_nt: TGTGCCAGCAGCTTAGGTACGGGGTTCGAGGAGACCCAGTACTTC
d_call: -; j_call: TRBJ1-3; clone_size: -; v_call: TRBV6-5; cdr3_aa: CASSYSLMSSGNTIYF; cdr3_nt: TGTGCCAGCAGTTACTCGTTGATGAGTTCTGGAAACACCATATATTTT
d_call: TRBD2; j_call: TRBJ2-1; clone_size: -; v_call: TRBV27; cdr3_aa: CASSLSAGGSAFF; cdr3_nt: TGTGCCAGCAGTTTATCGGCGGGGGGGTCTGCGTTCTTC
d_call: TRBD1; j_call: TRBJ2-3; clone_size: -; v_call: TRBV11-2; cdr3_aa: CASSPLITGTGGTDTQYF; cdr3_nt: TGTGCCAGCAGCCCTCTAATTACCGGGACAGGGGGCACAGATACGCAGTATTTT
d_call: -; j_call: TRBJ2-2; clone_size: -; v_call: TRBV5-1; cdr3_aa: CASSLDGTSNTGELFF; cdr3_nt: TGCGCCAGCAGCTTGGACGGGACATCGAACACCGGGGAGCTGTTTTTT
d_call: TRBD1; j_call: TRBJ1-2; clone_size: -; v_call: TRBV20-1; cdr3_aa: CRPTGGYGYTF; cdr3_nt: TGCAGACCCACAGGGGGCTATGGCTACACCTTC
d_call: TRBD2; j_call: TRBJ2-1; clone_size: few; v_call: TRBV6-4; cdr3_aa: CASSKSRDYRMYEQFF; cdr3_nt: TGTGCCAGCAGTAAAAGCCGGGACTACCGAATGTATGAGCAGTTCTTC
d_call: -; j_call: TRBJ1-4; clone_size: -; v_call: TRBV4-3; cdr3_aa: CASSAQGSHEKLFF; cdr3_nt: TGCGCCAGCAGCGCACAGGGCAGCCACGAAAAACTGTTTTTT
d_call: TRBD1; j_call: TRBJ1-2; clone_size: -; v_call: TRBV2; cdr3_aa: CASSVGTVHTF; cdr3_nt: TGTGCCAGCAGTGTCGGGACAGTGCACACCTTC
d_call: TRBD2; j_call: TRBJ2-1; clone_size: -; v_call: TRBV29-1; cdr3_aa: CSVLKRGGNEQFF; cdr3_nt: TGCAGCGTTCTAAAGCGGGGGGGCAATGAGCAGTTCTTC
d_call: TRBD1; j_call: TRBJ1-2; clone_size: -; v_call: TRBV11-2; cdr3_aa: CASSPLQDGTGYGYTF; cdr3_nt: TGTGCCAGCAGCCCACTACAAGACGGGACAGGTTATGGCTACACCTTC
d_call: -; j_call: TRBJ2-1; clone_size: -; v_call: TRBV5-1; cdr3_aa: CASSLEPEGEQFF; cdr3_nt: TGCGCCAGCAGCTTGGAGCCCGAGGGCGAGCAGTTCTTC
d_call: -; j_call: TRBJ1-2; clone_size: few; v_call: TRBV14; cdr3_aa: CASSLNSGTPNYGYTF; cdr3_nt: TGTGCCAGCAGCCTAAATTCCGGGACCCCTAACTATGGCTACACCTTC
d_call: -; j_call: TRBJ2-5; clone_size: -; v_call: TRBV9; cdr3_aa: CASSVDGWVETQYF; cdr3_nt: TGTGCCAGCAGCGTAGATGGCTGGGTAGAGACCCAGTACTTC
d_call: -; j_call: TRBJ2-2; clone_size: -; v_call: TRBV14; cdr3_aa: CASSPNGLGGELFF; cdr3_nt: TGTGCCAGCAGCCCGAACGGTCTAGGCGGGGAGCTGTTTTTT
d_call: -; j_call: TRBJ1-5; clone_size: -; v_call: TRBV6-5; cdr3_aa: CASIVSPVGNQPQHF; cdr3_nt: TGTGCCAGCATCGTGAGTCCGGTGGGTAATCAGCCCCAGCATTTT
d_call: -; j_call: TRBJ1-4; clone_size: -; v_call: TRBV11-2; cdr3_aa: CASSESRNEKLFF; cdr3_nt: TGTGCCAGCAGCGAATCCAGGAATGAAAAACTGTTTTTT
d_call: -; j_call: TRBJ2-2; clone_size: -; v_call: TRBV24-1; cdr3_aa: CATSDFGGGKTGELFF; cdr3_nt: TGTGCCACCAGTGATTTCGGAGGGGGTAAGACCGGGGAGCTGTTTTTT
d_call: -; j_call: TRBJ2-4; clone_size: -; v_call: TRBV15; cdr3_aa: CATSRGTGSIQYF; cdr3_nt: TGTGCCACCAGCAGAGGTACAGGGTCCATTCAGTACTTC
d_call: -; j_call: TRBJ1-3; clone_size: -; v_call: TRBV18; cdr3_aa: CASSPQTGSGNTIYF; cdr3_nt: TGTGCCAGCTCACCACAAACAGGTTCTGGAAACACCATATATTTT
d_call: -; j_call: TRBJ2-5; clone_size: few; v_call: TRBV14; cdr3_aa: CASSQDAGFYETQYF; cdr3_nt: TGTGCCAGCAGCCAAGATGCAGGGTTTTATGAGACCCAGTACTTC
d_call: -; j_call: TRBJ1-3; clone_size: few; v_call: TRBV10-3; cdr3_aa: CAMRRESGNTIYF; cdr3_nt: TGTGCCATGAGGCGGGAATCTGGAAACACCATATATTTT
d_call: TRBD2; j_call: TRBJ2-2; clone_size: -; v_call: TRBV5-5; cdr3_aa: CASSLVGSGAATGELFF; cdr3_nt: TGTGCCAGCAGCTTGGTTGGTAGCGGGGCCGCTACCGGGGAGCTGTTTTTT
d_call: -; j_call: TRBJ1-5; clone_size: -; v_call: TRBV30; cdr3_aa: CAWSVNSNQPQHF; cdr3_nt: TGTGCCTGGAGTGTAAACAGCAATCAGCCCCAGCATTTT
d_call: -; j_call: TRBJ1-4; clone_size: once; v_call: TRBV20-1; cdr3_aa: CSAFLREKLFF; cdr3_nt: TGCAGTGCTTTCCTTCGGGAAAAACTGTTTTTT